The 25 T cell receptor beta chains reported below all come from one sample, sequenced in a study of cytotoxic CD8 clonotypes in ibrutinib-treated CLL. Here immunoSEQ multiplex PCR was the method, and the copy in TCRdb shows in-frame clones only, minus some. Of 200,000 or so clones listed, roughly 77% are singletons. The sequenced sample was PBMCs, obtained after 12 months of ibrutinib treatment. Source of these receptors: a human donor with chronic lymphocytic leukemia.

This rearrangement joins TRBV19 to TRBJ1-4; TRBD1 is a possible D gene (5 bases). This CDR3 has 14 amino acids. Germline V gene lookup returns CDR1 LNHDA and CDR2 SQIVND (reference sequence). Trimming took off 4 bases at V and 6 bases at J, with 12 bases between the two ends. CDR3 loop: CASSKPGSDEKLFF. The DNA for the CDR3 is TGTGCCAGTAGTAAGCCAGGGAGTGATGAAAAACTGTTTTTT.

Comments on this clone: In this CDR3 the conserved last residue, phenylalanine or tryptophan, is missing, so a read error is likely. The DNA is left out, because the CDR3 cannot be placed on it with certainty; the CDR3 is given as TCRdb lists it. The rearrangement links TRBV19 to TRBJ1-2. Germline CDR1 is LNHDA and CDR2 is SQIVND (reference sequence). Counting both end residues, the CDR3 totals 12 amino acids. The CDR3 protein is CASSAGTGQRSL.

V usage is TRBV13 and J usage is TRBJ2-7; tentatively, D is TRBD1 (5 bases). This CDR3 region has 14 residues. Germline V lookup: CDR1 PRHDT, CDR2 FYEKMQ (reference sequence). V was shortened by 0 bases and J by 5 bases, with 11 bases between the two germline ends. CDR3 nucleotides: TGTGCCAGCAGCTTAGGGAGTGGGGCCCACGAGCAGTACTTC. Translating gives CASSLGSGAHEQYF.

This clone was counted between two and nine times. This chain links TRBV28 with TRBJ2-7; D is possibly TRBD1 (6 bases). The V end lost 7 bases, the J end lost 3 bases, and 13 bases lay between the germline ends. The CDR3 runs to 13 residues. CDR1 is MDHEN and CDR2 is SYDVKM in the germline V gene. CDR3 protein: CASTFTGHYEQYF. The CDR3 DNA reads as TGTGCCAGCACCTTCACGGGACACTACGAGCAGTACTTC.

CDR3 amino acids: CASSLGGGGSYNSPLHF. DNA of the CDR3: TGTGCCAGCAGCTTAGGTGGAGGGGGCTCCTATAATTCACCCCTCCACTTT. This chain joins TRBV11-2 and TRBJ1-6, with a tentative D call TRBD1 (6 bases). Per germline, CDR1 SGHAT and CDR2 FQNNGV. This CDR3 region has 17 residues. V lost 1 base to trimming and J lost 0 bases, with 10 bases between them. Full variable domain (missing parts from reference TRBV11-2 and TRBJ1-6): EAGVAQSPRYKIIEKRQSVAFWCNPISGHATLYWYQQILGQGPKLLIQFQNNGVVDDSQLPKDRFSAERLKGVDSTLKIQPAKLEDSAVYLCASSLGGGGSYNSPLHFGNGTRLTVT.

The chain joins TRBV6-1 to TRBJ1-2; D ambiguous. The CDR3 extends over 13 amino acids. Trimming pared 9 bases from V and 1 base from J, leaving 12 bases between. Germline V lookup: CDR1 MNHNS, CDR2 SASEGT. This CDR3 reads CASRSNNNYGYTF. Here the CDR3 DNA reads TGTGCCAGTAGGAGTAATAATAACTATGGCTACACCTTC.

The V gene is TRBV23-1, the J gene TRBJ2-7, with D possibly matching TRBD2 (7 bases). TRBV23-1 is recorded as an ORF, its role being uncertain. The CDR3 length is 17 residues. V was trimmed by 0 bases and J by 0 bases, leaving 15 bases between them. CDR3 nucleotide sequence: TGCGCCAGCAGTCAATCGGAGCGGGACACCATCTCCTACGAGCAGTACTTC. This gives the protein CASSQSERDTISYEQYF.

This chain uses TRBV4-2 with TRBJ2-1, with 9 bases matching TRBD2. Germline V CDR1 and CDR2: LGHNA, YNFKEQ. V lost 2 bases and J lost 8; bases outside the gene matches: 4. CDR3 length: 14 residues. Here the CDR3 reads CASSQLAGSDEQFF. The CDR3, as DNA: TGTGCCAGCAGCCAACTAGCGGGAAGTGATGAGCAGTTCTTC.

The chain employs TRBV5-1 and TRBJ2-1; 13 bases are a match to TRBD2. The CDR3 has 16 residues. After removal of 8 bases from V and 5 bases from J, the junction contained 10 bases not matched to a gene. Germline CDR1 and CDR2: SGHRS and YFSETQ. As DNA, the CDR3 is TGCGCCAGTACTAGCGGGGGGGCCCTTAAGAACAATGAGCAGTTCTTC. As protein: CASTSGGALKNNEQFF.

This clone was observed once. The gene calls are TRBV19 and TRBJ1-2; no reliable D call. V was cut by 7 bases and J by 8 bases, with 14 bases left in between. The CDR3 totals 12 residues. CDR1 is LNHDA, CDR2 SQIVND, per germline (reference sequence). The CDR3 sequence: CASNPGLGGYTF. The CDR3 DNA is TGTGCCAGTAATCCCGGGCTGGGGGGCTACACCTTC. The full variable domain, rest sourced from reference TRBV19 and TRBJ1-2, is DGGITQSPKYLFRKEGQNVTLSCEQNLNHDAMYWYRQDPGQGLRLIYYSQIVNDFQKGDIAEGYSVSREKKESFPLTVTSAQKNPTAFYLCASNPGLGGYTFGSGTRLTVV.

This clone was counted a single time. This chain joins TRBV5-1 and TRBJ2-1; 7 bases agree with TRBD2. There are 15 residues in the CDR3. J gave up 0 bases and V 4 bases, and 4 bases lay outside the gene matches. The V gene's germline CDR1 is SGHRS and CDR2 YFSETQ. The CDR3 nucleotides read TGCGCCAGCAGCCGACTAGCCGGCTCCTACAATGAGCAGTTCTTC. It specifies CASSRLAGSYNEQFF.

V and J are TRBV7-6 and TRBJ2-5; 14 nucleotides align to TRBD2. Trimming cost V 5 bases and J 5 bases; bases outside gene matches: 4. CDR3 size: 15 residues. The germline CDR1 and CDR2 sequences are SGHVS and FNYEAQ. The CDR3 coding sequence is TGTGCCAGCAGCCTGGGACTAGCGGGGGATGAGACCCAGTACTTC. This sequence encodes CASSLGLAGDETQYF. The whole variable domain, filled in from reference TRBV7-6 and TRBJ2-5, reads GAGVSQSPRYKVTKRGQDVALRCDPISGHVSLYWYRQALGQGPEFLTYFNYEAQQDKSGLPNDRFSAERPEGSISTLTIQRTEQRDSAMYRCASSLGLAGDETQYFGPGTRLLVL.

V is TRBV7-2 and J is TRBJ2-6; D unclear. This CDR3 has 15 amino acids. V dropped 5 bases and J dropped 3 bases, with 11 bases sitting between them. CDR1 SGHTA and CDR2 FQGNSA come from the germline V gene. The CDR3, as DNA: TGTGCCAGCAGCACCCTAGGTGGTGGGGCCAACGTCCTGACTTTC. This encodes CASSTLGGGANVLTF.

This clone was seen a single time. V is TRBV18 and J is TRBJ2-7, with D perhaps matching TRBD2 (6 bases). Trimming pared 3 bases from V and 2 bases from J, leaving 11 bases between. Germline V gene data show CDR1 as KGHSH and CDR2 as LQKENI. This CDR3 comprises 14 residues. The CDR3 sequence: CASSPERVAYEQYF. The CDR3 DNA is TGTGCCAGCTCACCCGAGCGGGTCGCCTACGAGCAGTACTTC.

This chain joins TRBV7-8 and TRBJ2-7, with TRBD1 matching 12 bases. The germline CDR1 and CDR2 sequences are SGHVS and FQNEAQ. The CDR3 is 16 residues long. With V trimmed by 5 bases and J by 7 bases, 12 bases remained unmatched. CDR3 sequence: CASSPQRGQGAREQYF. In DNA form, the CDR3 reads TGTGCCAGCAGCCCCCAGCGGGGACAGGGGGCTCGTGAGCAGTACTTC.

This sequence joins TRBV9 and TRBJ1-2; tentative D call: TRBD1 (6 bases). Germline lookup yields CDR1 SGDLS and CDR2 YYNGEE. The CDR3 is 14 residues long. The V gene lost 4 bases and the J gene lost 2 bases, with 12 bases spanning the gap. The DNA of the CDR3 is TGTGCCAGCAGCAGTCAGGGGATGAACTATGGCTACACCTTC. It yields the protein CASSSQGMNYGYTF.

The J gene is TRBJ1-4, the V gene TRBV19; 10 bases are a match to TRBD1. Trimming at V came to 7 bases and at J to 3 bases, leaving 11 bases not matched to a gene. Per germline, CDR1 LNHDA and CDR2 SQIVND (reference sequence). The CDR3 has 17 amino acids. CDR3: CASKPDRGLAANEKLFF. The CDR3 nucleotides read TGTGCCAGTAAGCCCGACAGGGGGCTAGCGGCTAATGAAAAACTGTTTTTT.

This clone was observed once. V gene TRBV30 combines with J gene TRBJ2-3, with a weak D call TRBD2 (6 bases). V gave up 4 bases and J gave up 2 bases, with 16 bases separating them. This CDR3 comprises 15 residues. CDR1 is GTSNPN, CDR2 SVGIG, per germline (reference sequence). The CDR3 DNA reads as TGTGCCTGGACTCCCCCGGGACTCTCCACAGATACGCAGTATTTT. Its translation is CAWTPPGLSTDTQYF.

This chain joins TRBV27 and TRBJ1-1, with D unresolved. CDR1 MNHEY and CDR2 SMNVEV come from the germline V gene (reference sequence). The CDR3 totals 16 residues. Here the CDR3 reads CASLRGGSMWNTEAFF. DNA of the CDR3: TGTGCGAGCCTACGGGGAGGGTCAATGTGGAACACTGAAGCTTTCTTT.

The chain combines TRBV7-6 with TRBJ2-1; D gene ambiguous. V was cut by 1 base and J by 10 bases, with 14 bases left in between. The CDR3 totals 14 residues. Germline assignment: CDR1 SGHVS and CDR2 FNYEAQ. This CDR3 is CASSLDPFLGEQFF. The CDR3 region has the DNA TGTGCCAGCAGCTTAGACCCATTTTTAGGGGAGCAGTTCTTC.

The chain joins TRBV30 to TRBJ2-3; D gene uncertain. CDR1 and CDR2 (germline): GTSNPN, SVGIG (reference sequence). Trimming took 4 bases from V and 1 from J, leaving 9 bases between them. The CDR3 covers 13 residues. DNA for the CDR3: TGTGCCTGGAACAGCCTAGGCACAGATACGCAGTATTTT. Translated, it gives CAWNSLGTDTQYF.

The CDR3 nucleotides are TGTGCCAGTAGCCGAGACAGGTACGGCAATCAGCCCCAGCATTTT. This sequence encodes CASSRDRYGNQPQHF. The rearrangement joins TRBV19 to TRBJ1-5, with D perhaps TRBD1 (6 bases). Deletions cut 6 bases from V and 2 bases from J, with 14 bases between. Germline CDR1 and CDR2: LNHDA and SQIVND (reference sequence). The CDR3 has 15 residues.

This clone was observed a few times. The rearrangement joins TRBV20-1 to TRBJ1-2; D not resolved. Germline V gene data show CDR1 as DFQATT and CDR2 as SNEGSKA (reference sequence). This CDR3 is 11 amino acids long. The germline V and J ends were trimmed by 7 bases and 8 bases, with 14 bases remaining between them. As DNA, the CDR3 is TGCAGTGGGTTCGAAGGGAAGGGCTACACCTTC. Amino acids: CSGFEGKGYTF.

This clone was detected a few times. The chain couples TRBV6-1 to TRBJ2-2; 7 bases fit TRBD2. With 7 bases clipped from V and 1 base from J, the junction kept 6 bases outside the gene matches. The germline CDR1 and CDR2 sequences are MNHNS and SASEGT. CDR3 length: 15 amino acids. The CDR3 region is CASNRLAENTGELFF. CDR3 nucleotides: TGTGCCAGCAATCGCCTAGCGGAGAACACCGGGGAGCTGTTTTTT.

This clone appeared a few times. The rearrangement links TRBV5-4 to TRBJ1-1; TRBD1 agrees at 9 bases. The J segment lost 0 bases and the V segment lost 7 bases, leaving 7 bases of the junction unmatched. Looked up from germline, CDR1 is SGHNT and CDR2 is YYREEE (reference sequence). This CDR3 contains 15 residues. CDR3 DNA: TGTGCCAGCGCTACAGGGGGCGCCGTGAACACTGAAGCTTTCTTT. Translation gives CASATGGAVNTEAFF. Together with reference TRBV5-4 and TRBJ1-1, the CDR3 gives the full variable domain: ETGVTQSPTHLIKTRGQQVTLRCSSQSGHNTVSWYQQALGQGPQFIFQYYREEENGRGNFPPRFSGLQFPNYSSELNVNALELDDSALYLCASATGGAVNTEAFFGQGTRLTVV.